This record covers a single TCR beta chain. The ends were cut back, 3 bases at V and 7 bases at J, with 18 bases in the middle. This CDR3 region has 16 residues. Germline assignment: CDR1 KGHSH and CDR2 LQKENI. This specimen comes from a study of shared T cell receptors in the human thymus. Sequencing was performed with immunoSEQ multiplex PCR; in TCRdb, only in-frame clones are kept and a portion is missing. The table has 540,000 or so clones, approximately 80% seen once; the top ten hold more than 0.01%. These sequences were also reported in another study, on human thymus T cells. According to that study: Resections from corrective heart surgery provided thymus tissue. Thymic and blood repertoires appeared to display a bias in their usage of V and J genes. Thymic repertoires of unrelated individuals were reported in related research to overlap highly.

The sequence was obtained from a boy younger than two with a congenital heart defect. The J gene is TRBJ1-4, the V gene TRBV18; the D gene is possibly TRBD1 (5 bases). Sequencing used thymocytes. The CDR3 loop reads CASSPRLRGAGEKLFF. CDR3 bases: TGTGCCAGCTCACCTAGGCTAAGGGGCGCCGGTGAAAAACTGTTTTTT. Based on the CDR3 plus reference TRBV18 and TRBJ1-4, the full variable domain is NAGVMQNPRHLVRRRGQEARLRCSPMKGHSHVYWYRQLPEEGLKFMVYLQKENIIDESGMPKERFSAEFPKEGPSILRIQQVVRGDSAAYFCASSPRLRGAGEKLFFGSGTQLSVL.